Presented here are 19 T cell receptor beta chains from one specimen sequenced in a study of blood T cell repertoires in COVID-19 (dated by TCRdb to 2018 to 2021). The library was prepared using the immunoSEQ multiplex PCR assay. TCRdb limited this immuneACCESS table to in-frame rearrangements with V and J called. A share of clones is missing; checked studies link under half to unresolved V genes, and the rest is unexplained. The sample table lists about 240,000 clones, about 89% of them with a count of one. The biggest ten clones account for 3.5% to 4.5% of the sample. Material: PBMCs or T cells enriched from blood (not recorded which). These receptor sequences come from a woman in her thirties who had recovered from COVID-19.

V usage is TRBV28 and J usage is TRBJ1-1; D remains ambiguous. CDR1 and CDR2 from the germline V gene are MDHEN and SYDVKM. Trimming removed 4 bases from V and 4 bases from J, with 16 bases in between. This CDR3 is 15 amino acids long. The CDR3 bases are TGTGCCAGCAGTTCGACGTACTTTGGGCTCACTGAAGCTTTCTTT. This sequence encodes CASSSTYFGLTEAFF.

About this clone itself: The junction shows a germline mismatch at one end, possibly a read error. The chain has TRBV27 and TRBJ1-2; 11 positions agree with TRBD1. Germline CDR1 MNHEY, CDR2 SMNVEV (reference sequence). The CDR3 spans 15 residues. The CDR3 DNA reads TGTGTCAGCAGTTCCACCGGGACAGGGGGAGGCGGCTACACCTTC. Its translation is CVSSSTGTGGGGYTF.

J is TRBJ1-2 and V is TRBV19; TRBD1 matches at 8 bases. The germline V gene encodes CDR1 LNHDA and CDR2 SQIVND (reference sequence). Trimming removed 5 bases from V and 8 bases from J; junction bases left unmatched: 7. The CDR3 consists of 13 residues. The chain's CDR3 is CASSPGQGLGYTF. The CDR3 DNA reads as TGTGCCAGTAGTCCCGGACAGGGATTGGGCTACACCTTC.

The rearrangement joins TRBV6-5 to TRBJ2-7; 7 positions match TRBD1. After removal of 0 bases from V and 3 bases from J, the junction contained 8 bases not matched to a gene. Germline V CDR1 and CDR2: MNHEY, SVGAGI. This CDR3 contains 16 residues. The CDR3 protein is CASSYSEDRQGYEQYF. The CDR3, as DNA: TGTGCCAGCAGTTACTCGGAGGACCGACAGGGCTACGAGCAGTACTTC.

This clone was seen just once. This chain uses TRBV27 with TRBJ1-2, with D perhaps matching TRBD1 (6 bases). V lost 8 bases, J lost 4 bases, and 26 bases lay in between. CDR1 MNHEY and CDR2 SMNVEV come from the germline V gene (reference sequence). The CDR3 contains 17 residues. CDR3 nucleotides: TGTGCCAGCGGCGATGACCCGGTGGACAGAAGAGGCTATGGCTACACCTTC. This encodes CASGDDPVDRRGYGYTF.

CDR3 sequence reads: CASSLTRGLPTNEKLFF. The CDR3 nucleotides read TGTGCCAGCAGTTTAACGCGTGGACTTCCAACTAATGAAAAACTGTTTTTT. The rearrangement links TRBV28 to TRBJ1-4; D is unclear. Germline V gene data show CDR1 as MDHEN and CDR2 as SYDVKM. The CDR3 extends over 17 amino acids. V shed 2 bases and J shed 0 bases, with 13 bases lying between them.

This chain links TRBV6-5 with TRBJ2-2; D remains ambiguous. The V gene's germline CDR1 is MNHEY and CDR2 SVGAGI. This CDR3 is 14 amino acids long. Trimming left V 4 bases short and J 1 base short, with 7 bases between. CDR3: CASSFKRNTGELFF. CDR3 DNA: TGTGCCAGCAGTTTTAAGCGGAACACCGGGGAGCTGTTTTTT.

The chain couples TRBV7-2 to TRBJ1-4; no firm D call. The V gene lost 1 base and the J gene lost 7 bases, with 16 bases spanning the gap. CDR1 SGHTA and CDR2 FQGNSA come from the germline V gene. The CDR3 contains 16 residues. The CDR3 loop reads CASSLVGQISGEKLFF. In DNA, the CDR3 is TGTGCCAGCAGCTTAGTGGGTCAAATCTCGGGTGAAAAACTGTTTTTT.

The chain joins TRBV5-3 to TRBJ2-5; 9 bases fit TRBD2. TRBV5-3 is an open reading frame whose function is uncertain. V trimming: 2 bases; J trimming: 4 bases; junction bases outside the gene matches: 15. The CDR3 covers 18 residues. CDR3 loop: CARSFGPVLAGARETQYF. The CDR3 DNA reads as TGTGCCAGAAGCTTCGGACCGGTTTTAGCGGGAGCCAGAGAGACCCAGTACTTC.

This chain connects TRBV5-1 to TRBJ2-5; tentative D call: TRBD2 (6 bases). Germline CDR1 is SGHRS and CDR2 is YFSETQ. V dropped 3 bases and J dropped 3 bases, with 12 bases sitting between them. This CDR3 comprises 14 residues. The CDR3, as DNA: TGCGCCAGCAGCTACGTCGGGGGAAAAGAGACCCAGTACTTC. Its protein product is CASSYVGGKETQYF. The full variable domain, with the rest looked up from reference TRBV5-1 and TRBJ2-5, is KAGVTQTPRYLIKTRGQQVTLSCSPISGHRSVSWYQQTPGQGLQFLFEYFSETQRNKGNFPGRFSGRQFSNSRSEMNVSTLELGDSALYLCASSYVGGKETQYFGPGTRLLVL.

This chain joins TRBV6-4 and TRBJ2-2; tentatively, D is TRBD2 (6 bases). Germline CDR1 and CDR2: MRHNA and SNTAGT. This CDR3 region has 16 residues. V lost 2 bases and J lost 4, with 14 bases in between. CDR3 in DNA: TGTGCCAGCAGTGACCACGGGGACTCTGGCACCGGGGAGCTGTTTTTT. Translation: CASSDHGDSGTGELFF.

The V call is TRBV6-5, the J call TRBJ2-2; a possible D gene is TRBD1 (6 bases). With 11 bases removed from V and 2 bases from J, the gap between germline ends came to 15 bases. CDR3 size: 14 residues. Germline V lookup: CDR1 MNHEY, CDR2 SVGAGI. CDR3 residues: CAGLGQTNTGELFF. The CDR3 bases are TGTGCCGGGTTAGGACAGACAAACACCGGGGAGCTGTTTTTT.

CDR3 residues: CASSQGQQETQYF. The DNA of the CDR3 is TGTGCCAGCAGCCAAGGACAGCAAGAGACCCAGTACTTC. The V and J genes are TRBV14 and TRBJ2-5, with D perhaps TRBD1 (5 bases). The CDR3 is made up of 13 amino acids. Trimming cost V 1 base and J 2 bases, with 5 bases left between them. Germline V gene lookup returns CDR1 SGHDN and CDR2 FVKESK.

The chain's CDR3 is CAISEGQGSTYEQYF. The DNA of the CDR3 is TGTGCCATCAGTGAGGGACAGGGGTCGACCTACGAGCAGTACTTC. The chain recombines TRBV10-3 with TRBJ2-7; 9 bases match TRBD1. With 2 bases clipped from V and 2 bases from J, the junction kept 4 bases outside the gene matches. Germline V lookup: CDR1 ENHRY, CDR2 SYGVKD. This CDR3 contains 15 residues.

The chain has TRBV28 and TRBJ1-2; 8 nucleotides agree with TRBD1. This CDR3 has 16 amino acids. Trimming at V came to 5 bases and at J to 2 bases, leaving 10 bases not matched to a gene. Germline V gene data show CDR1 as MDHEN and CDR2 as SYDVKM. The CDR3 DNA reads as TGTGCCAGCAGTCCCCCGGGTCAGGGGGCGAACTATGGCTACACCTTC. Its protein is CASSPPGQGANYGYTF.

The count of this clone is one. The chain is built from TRBV6-2 or TRBV6-3 and TRBJ2-2, with D uncertain. The germline V and J ends were trimmed by 0 bases and 5 bases, with 7 bases remaining between them. CDR3 length: 14 amino acids. Germline V CDR1 and CDR2: MNHEY, SVGEGT. DNA for the CDR3: TGTGCCAGCAGTTACTCGAGTTTTACCGGGGAGCTGTTTTTT. Protein sequence: CASSYSSFTGELFF.

The chain joins TRBV4-1 to TRBJ2-1, with 10 bases lining up with TRBD2. Trimming cost V 1 base and J 5 bases; bases outside gene matches: 11. Germline CDR1 and CDR2: MGHRA and YSYEKL. The CDR3 contains 18 residues. DNA of the CDR3: TGCGCCAGCAGCCAAGCCCGGATGAGGACTAGCGGTAACAATGAGCAGTTCTTC. Translating gives CASSQARMRTSGNNEQFF.

This sequence joins TRBV29-1 and TRBJ1-3; D may be TRBD1 (6 bases). With 5 bases removed from V and 0 bases from J, the gap between germline ends came to 11 bases. The germline gives CDR1 SQVTM, CDR2 ANQGSEA. The CDR3 sequence is 14 residues long. The CDR3 sequence: CSVWPGDSGNTIYF. CDR3 sequence (DNA): TGCAGCGTTTGGCCAGGGGACTCTGGAAACACCATATATTTT. Looking up the rest from reference TRBV29-1 and TRBJ1-3 gives the full variable domain: SAVISQKPSRDICQRGTSLTIQCQVDSQVTMMFWYRQQPGQSLTLIATANQGSEATYESGFVIDKFPISRPNLTFSTLTVSNMSPEDSSIYLCSVWPGDSGNTIYFGEGSWLTVV.

The chain combines TRBV30 with TRBJ2-3, with TRBD2 identical over 10 bases. The CDR3 consists of 16 residues. J lost 4 bases, V lost 0 bases, and 7 bases had no gene match. The germline V gene has CDR1 GTSNPN and CDR2 SVGIG (reference sequence). This CDR3 reads CAWSVGSGRAADTQYF. As DNA, the CDR3 is TGTGCCTGGAGTGTAGGGAGCGGGAGGGCTGCAGATACGCAGTATTTT. Full variable domain (rest looked up from reference TRBV30 and TRBJ2-3): SQTIHQWPATLVQPVGSPLSLECTVEGTSNPNLYWYRQAAGRGLQLLFYSVGIGQISSEVPQNLSASRPQDRQFILSSKKLLLSDSGFYLCAWSVGSGRAADTQYFGPGTRLTVL.